Listed below are T cell receptor beta chains from one sample, sequenced in a study of blood T cell repertoires in COVID-19. Assay: immunoSEQ multiplex PCR; the TCRdb copy retains only in-frame clones and omits some. The repertoire holds around 130,000 clones, with roughly four fifths as singletons. Sequences were obtained from peripheral blood. Receptors originate from a human donor in a cohort sampled during active COVID-19. Each CDR3 is given with its conserved first and last residue.

CASSYSLRGFNEKLFF	TRBJ1-4	TRBV6-6
CASSRQFEQYF	TRBJ2-7	TRBV6-5
CASSPTRQGARGTQYF	TRBJ2-5	TRBV7-8
CAWSRDRGRGYTF	TRBJ1-2	TRBV30
CASRVSGGYGYTF	TRBJ1-2	TRBV28
CAWSSGRYEQYF	TRBJ2-7	TRBV30
CASSRRGFSNQPQHF	TRBJ1-5	TRBV9
CASSEAAWGDTEAFF	TRBJ1-1	TRBV6-1
CASSLKDRMAEKLFF	TRBJ1-4	TRBV5-4
CASSPPQDRANYGYTF	TRBJ1-2	TRBV18
CASSLAFAAPRDTIYF	TRBJ1-3	TRBV7-9
CASAASNQPQHF	TRBJ1-5	TRBV7-2
CASSYEMPGIYEQYF	TRBJ2-7	TRBV6-6
CASSSASSGANVLTF	TRBJ2-6	TRBV5-4
CASSLDLNTEAFF	TRBJ1-1	TRBV7-9
CASSIRQDVGAEAFF	TRBJ1-1	TRBV19